These T cell receptor beta chains were read from a single sample in a study of graft-versus-host responses after intestinal transplantation. Profiled with immunoSEQ multiplex PCR; TCRdb holds only in-frame clones, not every one. The sample lists some 55,000 clones; 91% were seen once. Specimen: PBMCs, collected nearly 670 days after intestinal transplant. The receptors were sampled from a human patient who received an intestinal transplant, so some T cells may come from the graft donor. CDR3s include the opening cysteine and the closing phenylalanine or tryptophan. D genes are given only for firm matches. Where a row states a size, it is once, few, many or the class of an expanded clone; other rows omit it.

clone_size	j_call	d_call	v_call	cdr3_nt	cdr3_aa
.	TRBJ2-7	TRBD1	TRBV7-2	TGTGCCAGCAGCTTAGCGGTGGGACAGGGGGCCCGAGAGCAGTACTTC	CASSLAVGQGAREQYF
.	TRBJ2-3	.	TRBV18	TGTGCCAGCTCCTCACGTGTTAAACAGAGCACAGATACGCAGTATTTT	CASSSRVKQSTDTQYF
.	TRBJ2-5	TRBD2	TRBV5-1	TGCGCCAGCAGCTTGGGACTAGCGGGGGCAAAGGGGGAGACCCAGTACTTC	CASSLGLAGAKGETQYF
.	TRBJ2-1	TRBD2	TRBV4-2	TGTGCCAGCAGCCTTCTACTAGCGGGGGCCCAAAGCTCCTACAATGAGCAGTTCTTC	CASSLLLAGAQSSYNEQFF
.	TRBJ2-7	.	TRBV11-1	TGTGCCAGCAGCTTAGAAACCCACGAGCAGTACTTC	CASSLETHEQYF
.	TRBJ2-5	.	TRBV5-1	TGCGCCAGCAGCTTGGGAGGAGGAGAGACCCAGTACTTC	CASSLGGGETQYF
.	TRBJ2-3	.	TRBV7-3	TGTGCCAGCAGCGCCGGGACTCTCAGCACAGATACGCAGTATTTT	CASSAGTLSTDTQYF
.	TRBJ1-4	.	TRBV5-1	TGCGCCAGCAGCTTGGGGGCAGGAGGTAATGAAAAACTGTTTTTT	CASSLGAGGNEKLFF
.	TRBJ1-2	.	TRBV19	TGTGCCAGTAGTATAGTATTAGGGCTTGGGTCAGGGAAGGACTATGGCTACACCTTC	CASSIVLGLGSGKDYGYTF
.	TRBJ2-3	TRBD1	TRBV6-4	TGTGCCAGCAGTGGAGGGGGCTCTGCAGATACGCAGTATTTT	CASSGGGSADTQYF
.	TRBJ1-4	.	TRBV5-5	TGTGCCAGCAGCTTGGGACACGGAACAACTAATGAAAAACTGTTTTTT	CASSLGHGTTNEKLFF
.	TRBJ2-2	.	TRBV6-5	TGTGCCAGCAGCAAGGGAGGACAGGCCCCCGGGGAGCTGTTTTTT	CASSKGGQAPGELFF
once	TRBJ2-3	TRBD1	TRBV6-4	TGTGCCAGCAGTGTAGGGACAGGGGGCGCAGATACGCAGTATTTT	CASSVGTGGADTQYF
.	TRBJ2-7	.	TRBV19	TGTGCCAGTAGTACCGGTCTACCCTACGAGCAGTACTTC	CASSTGLPYEQYF
few	TRBJ1-1	.	TRBV19	TGTGCCAGTAGTGTGCAGGGTTGGGGAAAAGCTTTCTTT	CASSVQGWGKAFF
.	TRBJ1-1	.	TRBV29-1	TGCAGCGTTGGGGGGACAATGAACACTGAAGCTTTCTTT	CSVGGTMNTEAFF
once	TRBJ2-1	TRBD1	TRBV7-3	TGTGCCAGCAAACAGGACAGGGGGCCATACAATGAGCAGTTCTTC	CASKQDRGPYNEQFF
.	TRBJ1-5	.	TRBV4-1	TGCGCCAGCAGCCAAGAAGGAGGTGGTCAGCCCCAGCATTTT	CASSQEGGGQPQHF
once	TRBJ2-5	.	TRBV5-1	TGCGCCAGCGCCTCCGGGACCAGTAAAGAGACCCAGTACTTC	CASASGTSKETQYF
.	TRBJ1-5	.	TRBV18	TGTGCCAGCTCACCACCGGGTCTAGGAGGGTTTGGGCCCCAGCATTTT	CASSPPGLGGFGPQHF
.	TRBJ1-2	.	TRBV6-5	TGTGCCAGCAGTTACTATAGGACGGATACGCGGGGCTACACCTTC	CASSYYRTDTRGYTF
once	TRBJ1-3	.	TRBV7-9	TGTGCCAGCAGCTACACGGGGCAAGACGGGAACACCATATATTTT	CASSYTGQDGNTIYF
once	TRBJ1-6	TRBD1	TRBV6-5	TGTGCCAGCAGTTACTTGAGACAGGGGGCCCCCCTCCACTTT	CASSYLRQGAPLHF
.	TRBJ1-4	.	TRBV6-4	TGTGCCAGCAGTCCCGGGTCCACTAGTGAAAAACTGTTTTTT	CASSPGSTSEKLFF
.	TRBJ1-5	.	TRBV2	TGTGCCAGCAACTTAGACAGTTATCAGCCCCAGCATTTT	CASNLDSYQPQHF
.	TRBJ1-1	.	TRBV5-1	TGCGCCAGCAGCTACGGACGGGGACTGGGGAACACTGAAGCTTTCTTT	CASSYGRGLGNTEAFF
.	TRBJ2-5	TRBD2	TRBV5-1	TGCGCCAGTCATCCCCCAACCGCGGGGGGGCAGGAGACCCAGTACTTC	CASHPPTAGGQETQYF
.	TRBJ1-4	.	TRBV5-3	TGTGCCAGAAGCCCTGGGGAAAAACTGTTTTTT	CARSPGEKLFF
.	TRBJ1-3	.	TRBV4-1	TGCGCCAGCAGCCGCTCTGCGGGGGCTGGAAACACCATATATTTT	CASSRSAGAGNTIYF
.	TRBJ2-7	.	TRBV27	TGTGCCAGCAGTCCATCGGGACTCCTGACCTACGAGCAGTACTTC	CASSPSGLLTYEQYF
once	TRBJ1-1	TRBD1	TRBV30	TGTGCCTGGTACAGAGACAGGGTGAGGGGGATGAACACTGAAGCTTTCTTT	CAWYRDRVRGMNTEAFF
.	TRBJ1-1	TRBD1	TRBV9	TGTGCCAGCAGCCTTACGGACAGGGTGGACACTGAAGCTTTCTTT	CASSLTDRVDTEAFF
.	TRBJ2-5	TRBD1	TRBV19	TGTGCCAGTAGTGGGAGCAGGGGGCAGGCTGAGACCCAGTACTTC	CASSGSRGQAETQYF
.	TRBJ2-7	TRBD1	TRBV6-5	TGTGCCAGCAGTTGGGGACAGGGAGGAGCCTACGAGCAGTACTTC	CASSWGQGGAYEQYF
once	TRBJ1-1	.	TRBV18	TGTGCCAGCTCACCCCCTGTCATCCCGGGGGCATTTGATAGGAACACTGAAGCTTTCTTT	CASSPPVIPGAFDRNTEAFF
.	TRBJ2-7	.	TRBV2	TGTGCCAGCAGTGAGGGTGGGCAGTACTTC	CASSEGGQYF
.	TRBJ1-1	TRBD1	TRBV19	TGTGCCAGTACCCCAGACAGGGGAAGAACTGAAGCTTTCTTT	CASTPDRGRTEAFF
.	TRBJ2-5	.	TRBV7-3	TGTGCCAGCAGCCCCGTGGTAGGACCCCAAGAGACCCAGTACTTC	CASSPVVGPQETQYF
.	TRBJ2-4	TRBD1	TRBV7-9	TGTGCCAGCAGCCGGACAGGGGAGGCCAAAAACATTCAGTACTTC	CASSRTGEAKNIQYF
.	TRBJ2-3	.	TRBV2	TGTGCCAGCAGTCGCGAGGGCGTGGGGGATACGCAGTATTTT	CASSREGVGDTQYF
.	TRBJ1-5	.	TRBV19	TGTGCCACCACCAGAGGGTACAATCAGCCCCAGCATTTT	CATTRGYNQPQHF
.	TRBJ2-7	.	TRBV7-2	TGTGCCAGCAGCCCCATGGGTTATGAGCAGTACTTC	CASSPMGYEQYF
.	TRBJ1-2	.	TRBV18	TGTGCCAGCTCACCACATCCAGGGGAGTATGGCTACACCTTC	CASSPHPGEYGYTF
once	TRBJ1-4	.	TRBV27	TGTGCCAGCAGACCGCGGGGCGGGCAGCTTAATGAAAAACTGTTTTTT	CASRPRGGQLNEKLFF
.	TRBJ2-6	.	TRBV27	TGTGCCAGCAGGGGACGGCGATCTGGGGCCAACGTCCTGACTTTC	CASRGRRSGANVLTF
once	TRBJ1-2	.	TRBV19	TGTGCCAGTAGTCAGAACCCCGGACGGCTATATGGCTACACCTTC	CASSQNPGRLYGYTF
.	TRBJ2-1	.	TRBV7-2	TGTGCCAGCAGCTTAAACTACAATGAGCAGTTCTTC	CASSLNYNEQFF
.	TRBJ2-3	TRBD2	TRBV6-4	TGTGCCAGCAGTGGGGGACTAGCCACAGATACGCAGTATTTT	CASSGGLATDTQYF
once	TRBJ2-7	.	TRBV6-1	TGTGCCAGCAGGAAAGGGGAAGGGGGGGGCTACGAGCAGTACTTC	CASRKGEGGGYEQYF
.	TRBJ1-1	.	TRBV6-5	TGTGCCAGCAGCCGAACCCATAACACTGAAGCTTTCTTT	CASSRTHNTEAFF
.	TRBJ1-1	TRBD1	TRBV5-1	TGCGCCAGCAGCCCGGGACAGGGGAGGACTGAAGCTTTCTTT	CASSPGQGRTEAFF
.	TRBJ2-7	.	TRBV6-6	TGTGCCAGCAGTTACTCGACCTTTTCCTACGAGCAGTACTTC	CASSYSTFSYEQYF
.	TRBJ1-4	.	TRBV2	TGTGCCAGCAGGTTAGACGGAATGGAGAAACTGTTTTTT	CASRLDGMEKLFF
few	TRBJ1-1	.	TRBV9	TGTGCCAGCAGCGAAGGACGGGATACCGTGGCTTTCTTT	CASSEGRDTVAFF
.	TRBJ2-1	TRBD1	TRBV7-6	TGTGCCAGCAGCTTAGGGGACAGGGACGTGGGCAATGAGCAGTTCTTC	CASSLGDRDVGNEQFF
.	TRBJ2-1	TRBD2	TRBV9	TGTGCCAGCAGCGAAGCGGGGGGGCTTGGGAATGAGCAGTTCTTC	CASSEAGGLGNEQFF
.	TRBJ2-3	TRBD2	TRBV4-2	TGTGCCAGCAGCCAAGAACGGGGGGGCCGCTATACGCAGTATTTT	CASSQERGGRYTQYF
once	TRBJ1-1	.	TRBV4-2	TGTGCCAGCAGCCCTTATGACGGGGGCTTGAACACTGAAGCTTTCTTT	CASSPYDGGLNTEAFF
.	TRBJ1-2	TRBD1	TRBV7-8	TGTGCCAGCAGCTTAGTCGGACAGGGGGTTTATGGCTACACCTTC	CASSLVGQGVYGYTF